Below, 21 T cell receptor beta chains from the same sample are listed, as sequenced in a study of graft-versus-host responses after intestinal transplantation. Their antigens are not known. The protocol was immunoSEQ multiplex PCR, while the TCRdb copy is restricted to in-frame clones and leaves out a portion. The table shows 90,000 to 120,000 clones, with roughly 86% occurring only once. Material: unstimulated CD4+ T cells sorted from spleen or lymph node cells, obtained before transplant. The receptor source for this set is a human donor who was the organ donor for an intestinal transplant.

Only one count was recorded for this clone. This rearrangement joins TRBV2 to TRBJ2-3; unclear D gene. Trimming removed 6 bases at V and 6 bases at J, with 10 bases between. The V gene's germline CDR1 is SNHLY and CDR2 FYNNEI. The CDR3 consists of 12 residues. The CDR3 DNA is TGTGCCAGCAGGGTTTGGGGTGATACGCAGTATTTT. Protein sequence: CASRVWGDTQYF.

The rearrangement joins TRBV15 to TRBJ1-2; D is undetermined. Trimming took off 4 bases at V and 4 bases at J, with 7 bases between the two ends. Germline loops: CDR1 LNHNV, CDR2 YYDKDF (reference sequence). CDR3 length equals 12 residues. CDR3 protein: CATSIGSYGYTF. CDR3 in DNA: TGTGCCACCAGCATAGGGTCCTATGGCTACACCTTC.

The chain couples TRBV18 to TRBJ2-7; D could derive from TRBD1 or TRBD2 (5 bases each). The CDR3 has 14 residues. With 0 bases removed from V and 3 bases from J, the gap between germline ends came to 9 bases. Germline V CDR1 and CDR2: KGHSH, LQKENI. Here the CDR3 reads CASSPPGPGYEQYF. The CDR3 DNA is TGTGCCAGCTCACCACCGGGACCTGGCTACGAGCAGTACTTC.

The count of this clone is one. The chain couples TRBV12-5 to TRBJ1-5; 7 nucleotides agree with TRBD1. Trimming at V came to 5 bases and at J to 3 bases, leaving 1 base not matched to a gene. In germline, CDR1 is LGHNT, CDR2 FRNRAP. This CDR3 contains 13 residues. CDR3 nucleotides: TGTGCTAGTGGTGGGACAGTCAATCAGCCCCAGCATTTT. Amino acids: CASGGTVNQPQHF.

V gene TRBV19 combines with J gene TRBJ2-3; the match to TRBD1 covers 10 bases. CDR3 length: 15 residues. V was pared by 6 bases and J by 4 bases, with 7 bases of the junction left unmatched. Germline V gene lookup returns CDR1 LNHDA and CDR2 SQIVND (reference sequence). The CDR3 is CASSSTGTGADTQYF. The CDR3 DNA reads TGTGCCAGTAGCTCGACCGGGACAGGGGCAGATACGCAGTATTTT.

The rearrangement joins TRBV6-5 to TRBJ2-4; 7 nucleotides line up with TRBD2. CDR1 is MNHEY, CDR2 SVGAGI, per germline. This CDR3 is built from 14 residues. Losses at the gene ends were 0 bases for V and 11 bases for J; bases not matched to a gene: 7. The CDR3 protein is CASSYSIRGVVQYF. The CDR3 bases are TGTGCCAGCAGTTACTCGATTCGGGGGGTGGTTCAGTACTTC.

V gene TRBV9 combines with J gene TRBJ2-2, with D tentatively TRBD2 (6 bases). The CDR3 loop spans 16 amino acids. Trimming removed 4 bases from V and 0 bases from J, with 13 bases in between. Germline V gene lookup returns CDR1 SGDLS and CDR2 YYNGEE. Here the CDR3 reads CASSPTGSSNTGELFF. In nucleotides, the CDR3 is TGTGCCAGCAGCCCGACCGGGAGTTCGAACACCGGGGAGCTGTTTTTT. The full variable domain, completed using reference TRBV9 and TRBJ2-2, is DSGVTQTPKHLITATGQRVTLRCSPRSGDLSVYWYQQSLDQGLQFLIQYYNGEERAKGNILERFSAQQFPDLHSELNLSSLELGDSALYFCASSPTGSSNTGELFFGEGSRLTVL.

The J gene is TRBJ2-2, the V gene TRBV9; tentatively, D is TRBD1 or TRBD2 (5 bases each). This CDR3 is built from 11 residues. V lost 3 bases and J 9 bases, leaving 6 bases between the germline ends. CDR1 is SGDLS, CDR2 YYNGEE, per germline. CDR3 in amino acids: CASSAGRELFF. The CDR3 bases are TGTGCCAGCAGCGCGGGGCGGGAGCTGTTTTTT. The variable domain in full, completed from reference TRBV9 and TRBJ2-2, reads DSGVTQTPKHLITATGQRVTLRCSPRSGDLSVYWYQQSLDQGLQFLIQYYNGEERAKGNILERFSAQQFPDLHSELNLSSLELGDSALYFCASSAGRELFFGEGSRLTVL.

This chain connects TRBV5-8 to TRBJ1-5; D remains ambiguous. Deletions cut 4 bases from V and 3 bases from J, with 11 bases between. The CDR3 is 14 amino acids. Germline CDR1 is SGHTS and CDR2 is YDEGEE. CDR3 amino acids: CASSGRRINQPQHF. As DNA, the CDR3 is TGTGCCAGCAGCGGCCGCAGAATCAATCAGCCCCAGCATTTT.

The rearrangement links TRBV13 to TRBJ2-2; D is perhaps TRBD1 (6 bases). This CDR3 is built from 14 residues. Germline V gives CDR1 PRHDT, CDR2 FYEKMQ (reference sequence). V was pared by 3 bases and J by 2 bases, with 7 bases between. This CDR3 is CASSLGTNTGELFF. As DNA, the CDR3 is TGTGCCAGCAGCTTGGGGACAAACACCGGGGAGCTGTTTTTT.

This clone has just one count. The gene calls are TRBV11-3 and TRBJ2-6; D is unresolved. The CDR3 spans 16 residues. Germline CDR1 is SGHNT and CDR2 is YENEEA. Trimming pared 3 bases from V and 0 bases from J, leaving 9 bases between. The chain's CDR3 is CASSFYGFSGANVLTF. The CDR3 DNA sequence: TGTGCCAGCAGCTTTTACGGATTCTCTGGGGCCAACGTCCTGACTTTC.

CDR3 amino acids: CATSRISGADTQYF. CDR3 sequence (DNA): TGTGCCACCAGCAGGATTAGCGGGGCAGATACGCAGTATTTT. The rearrangement joins TRBV15 to TRBJ2-3, with 8 bases identical to TRBD2. This CDR3 spans 14 amino acids. V dropped 3 bases and J dropped 4; count of bases not matched to a gene: 3. CDR1 and CDR2 (germline): LNHNV, YYDKDF (reference sequence).

As to this clone: Relative to the germline gene, one junction end is altered; a read error may explain this. V is TRBV20-1 and J is TRBJ1-2; D might be TRBD1 (6 bases). Germline CDR1 is DFQATT and CDR2 is SNEGSKA (reference sequence). This CDR3 region has 11 residues. The DNA for the CDR3 is TGTGAGGCAGGGGCTAACTATGGCTACACCTTC. It encodes CEAGANYGYTF.

The V gene is TRBV27, the J gene TRBJ2-3; tentatively, D is TRBD1 (5 bases). The V and J ends lost 4 bases and 2 bases respectively, with 7 bases between them. This CDR3 comprises 13 residues. Germline V gene data show CDR1 as MNHEY and CDR2 as SMNVEV (reference sequence). The CDR3 loop is CASSYRSTDTQYF. The CDR3 nucleotides read TGTGCCAGCAGTTACAGGTCCACAGATACGCAGTATTTT.

This clone was found once. The chain employs TRBV2 and TRBJ2-2, with 8 bases identical to TRBD1. Germline CDR1 SNHLY, CDR2 FYNNEI. The V and J ends lost 8 bases and 7 bases, in that order; junction bases with no gene match: 9. The CDR3 is made up of 14 amino acids. Here the CDR3 reads CASYLTGDGGELFF. The CDR3 bases are TGTGCCAGCTACTTGACAGGGGATGGCGGGGAGCTGTTTTTT.

J is TRBJ1-1 and V is TRBV18; 9 bases are shared with TRBD1. Germline CDR1 and CDR2: KGHSH and LQKENI. The CDR3 sequence is 15 residues long. The J segment lost 4 bases and the V segment lost 6 bases, leaving 9 bases of the junction unmatched. CDR3 in amino acids: CASSPGQGGSTEAFF. The CDR3 DNA reads as TGTGCCAGCTCGCCGGGACAGGGCGGATCCACTGAAGCTTTCTTT.

V is TRBV4-1 and J is TRBJ2-7; TRBD2 might be the D (6 bases). Trimming removed 1 base at V and 5 bases at J, with 12 bases between. Germline V lookup: CDR1 MGHRA, CDR2 YSYEKL. CDR3 length: 14 residues. The CDR3 spells CASSQVGGVDEQYF. The CDR3 DNA follows: TGCGCCAGCAGCCAAGTGGGGGGAGTCGACGAGCAGTACTTC.

V and J are TRBV10-1 and TRBJ2-5; D is uncertain. The CDR3 length is 15 residues. Trimming pared 0 bases from V and 1 base from J, leaving 9 bases between. CDR1 WNHNN and CDR2 SYGVQD come from the germline V gene (reference sequence). The CDR3 DNA sequence: TGCGCCAGCAGTGAGTCAGTGGGTGCCCAAGAGACCCAGTACTTC. It specifies CASSESVGAQETQYF.

V and J are TRBV5-8 and TRBJ2-1; 8 nucleotides agree with TRBD2. The J segment lost 4 bases and the V segment lost 4 bases, leaving 10 bases of the junction unmatched. Per germline, CDR1 SGHTS and CDR2 YDEGEE. The CDR3 extends over 16 amino acids. This chain's CDR3 is CASSPRAGEVYNEQFF. The CDR3 region has the DNA TGTGCCAGCAGCCCGCGAGCGGGAGAGGTTTACAATGAGCAGTTCTTC.

The V call is TRBV6-1, the J call TRBJ1-5, with a tentative D call TRBD1 (6 bases). This CDR3 region has 14 residues. V lost 6 bases and J 5 bases, leaving 14 bases between the germline ends. CDR1 MNHNS and CDR2 SASEGT come from the germline V gene. As DNA, the CDR3 is TGTGCCAGCAGATTAGGGGGTAGGGATCAGCCCCAGCATTTT. This codes for CASRLGGRDQPQHF.

This sequence joins TRBV5-1 and TRBJ2-1; TRBD1 aligns across 8 bases. Germline V gene data show CDR1 as SGHRS and CDR2 as YFSETQ. J gave up 6 bases and V 4 bases, and 6 bases lay outside the gene matches. The CDR3 totals 14 residues. In DNA form, the CDR3 reads TGCGCCAGCAGCCCCTCCACAGGGGGCAATGAGCAGTTCTTC. Encoded protein: CASSPSTGGNEQFF.